This T cell receptor (beta chain) was recovered during a study of radiation and T cells in renal cell carcinoma. General study results and limits: In blood, top tumor clones expanded by 2 weeks, shrinking by 4.

The protocol was immunoSEQ multiplex PCR, while the TCRdb copy is restricted to in-frame clones and leaves out a portion. The repertoire holds 95,000 or so clones, with approximately 86% as singletons. Germline trimming cut 4 bases from V and 7 bases from J; bases unmatched to any gene: 5. Germline CDR1 and CDR2: SGDLS and YYNGEE. The CDR3 is 14 amino acids. As for this clone: Its antigen is still unknown.

This sample's time point: baseline pretreatment blood. The sample's treatment: 15 Gy SBRT to primary tumor, nephrectomy 4 weeks later. Radiation-treated patients gave blood at baseline, week 2 and week 4. The sequence was obtained from a man aged 50 to 60 with renal cell carcinoma. Material: blood, obtained from a patient whose treatment included radiotherapy and nephrectomy. This sequence joins TRBV9 and TRBJ1-6; TRBD1 agrees at 7 bases. This CDR3 is CASSTQGDNSPLHF. CDR3 DNA: TGTGCCAGCAGCACGCAGGGGGACAATTCACCCCTCCACTTT.